The T cell receptor beta chain described here comes from a study of chronic HIV infection and antiretroviral therapy. This CDR3 is 15 amino acids long. From germline, CDR1 is MNHEY and CDR2 SMNVEV (reference sequence). The V and J ends lost 0 bases and 8 bases, in that order; junction bases with no gene match: 6. TCRdb used MiXCR to reprocess the 5' RACE reads, holding one entry per CDR3 protein. This sample has 40,000 to 60,000 distinct CDR3 sequences, with approximately 19% found just once. This clonotype was seen only a few times. The sequenced sample consisted of peripheral blood. The TCR was taken from an adult who had HIV and had not received antiretroviral therapy, or was an uninfected healthy control (not recorded which). This sequence joins TRBV27 and TRBJ1-4; 7 nucleotides match TRBD1. CDR3 coding DNA: TGTGCCAGCAGTTTATCGAGACAGGGAGGGGAAAAACTGTTTTTT. Translation gives CASSLSRQGGEKLFF.